What follows is one T cell receptor (beta chain) and its context. The target antigen is unknown. This sample was included in a study of immune evolution from preneoplasia to lung adenocarcinoma. Study observations and caveats: From normal lung to invasive adenocarcinoma, top clone frequencies appeared to decrease.

The germline V gene encodes CDR1 LNHDA and CDR2 SQIVND (reference sequence). The CDR3 covers 14 residues. Trimming at V came to 6 bases and at J to 9 bases, leaving 9 bases not matched to a gene. Sequencing used immunoSEQ multiplex PCR; TCRdb keeps in-frame clones, though not all of them. The sample lists thousands of clones; approximately 84% were seen once. The sequence was obtained from a donor aged 70 or over with lung adenocarcinoma. The sequencing input was FFPE lung adenocarcinoma in situ tissue. This chain joins TRBV19 and TRBJ2-1; 9 bases map to TRBD2. CDR3 sequence (DNA): TGTGCCAGTAGCAGGACTAGCGCCGTCGGTGAGCAGTTCTTC. This codes for CASSRTSAVGEQFF.